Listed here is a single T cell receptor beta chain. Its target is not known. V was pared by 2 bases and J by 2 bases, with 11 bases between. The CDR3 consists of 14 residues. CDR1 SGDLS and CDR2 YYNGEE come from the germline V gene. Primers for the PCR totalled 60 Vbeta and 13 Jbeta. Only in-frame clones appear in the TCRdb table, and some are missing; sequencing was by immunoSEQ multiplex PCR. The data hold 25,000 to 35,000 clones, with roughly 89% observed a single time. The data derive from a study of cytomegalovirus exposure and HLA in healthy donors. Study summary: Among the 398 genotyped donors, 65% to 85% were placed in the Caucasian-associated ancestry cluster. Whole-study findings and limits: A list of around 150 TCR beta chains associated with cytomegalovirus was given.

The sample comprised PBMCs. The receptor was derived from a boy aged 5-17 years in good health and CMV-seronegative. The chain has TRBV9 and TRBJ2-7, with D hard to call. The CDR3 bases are TGTGCCAGCAGCGTCAAACAGAGTCCCTACGAGCAGTACTTC. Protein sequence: CASSVKQSPYEQYF.